The clone carrying this T cell receptor (beta chain) was recorded many times. Antigen specificity is unknown. This specimen belongs to a study of blood T cells in healthy people across ages. Study-level results: Estimates of total diversity, which came from one million sequenced T cells, were considered to be underestimates.

Together with a sample-barcoded 5' primer, a J-beta primer mix was included in a second PCR lasting roughly 6 to 12 cycles. TCRdb reanalysed the 5' RACE reads using MiXCR and keeps one entry per CDR3 protein. The data show around 520,000 distinct CDR3 sequences, about 26% seen once. The length of the CDR3 is 15 residues. Germline V gene lookup returns CDR1 MNHEY and CDR2 SVGAGI. V gave up 0 bases and J gave up 2 bases, with 9 bases separating them. Per sample, no less than 6 micrograms of total RNA were extracted. This sample was also put to use in a study of T cells of mothers and their children.

This TCR was recovered from a boy between 2 and 10 years old in good health. The chain links TRBV6-5 to TRBJ2-3, with D possibly matching TRBD1 (5 bases). The specimen was blood. The CDR3 DNA follows: TGTGCCAGCAGTTACTCGATCAGGGTCACAGATACGCAGTATTTT. Protein product: CASSYSIRVTDTQYF.